The 12 T cell receptor beta chains listed next were all sequenced from one sample in a study of cytotoxic CD8 clonotypes in ibrutinib-treated CLL. TCRdb's copy holds only in-frame clones and misses some; the assay was immunoSEQ multiplex PCR. The data hold under 35,000 clones, with more than 65% observed a single time. Specimen: PBMCs, collected after 24 months of ibrutinib treatment. These receptors all come from a human donor with chronic lymphocytic leukemia.

V is TRBV6-1 and J is TRBJ1-2; D is uncertain. Between the trimmed V and J ends, which lost 0 bases and 8 bases, there was a span of 10 bases. The CDR3 contains 13 residues. The germline V gene has CDR1 MNHNS and CDR2 SASEGT. CDR3 DNA sequence: TGTGCCAGCAGTGAAGCGGTTCATGCCGGCTACACCTTC. This encodes CASSEAVHAGYTF.

The chain carries TRBV7-9 and TRBJ1-4; no clear D. The CDR3 length is 16 residues. Trimming shortened V by 4 bases and J by 0 bases, and 12 bases separated the two germline ends. CDR1 and CDR2 (germline): SEHNR, FQNEAQ (reference sequence). The CDR3, as DNA: TGTGCCAGCAGCTCGGGAGTGATTGCAACTAATGAAAAACTGTTTTTT. Translation gives CASSSGVIATNEKLFF.

This clone was seen a handful of times. This chain links TRBV29-1 with TRBJ2-7, with a weak D call TRBD2 (5 bases). Between the trimmed V and J ends, which lost 2 bases and 1 base, there was a span of 9 bases. The CDR3 has 13 amino acids. In germline, CDR1 is SQVTM, CDR2 ANQGSEA. CDR3 sequence (DNA): TGCAGCGTTGAATCGGGGTCGTCCTACGAGCAGTACTTC. As protein: CSVESGSSYEQYF.

The chain couples TRBV7-3 to TRBJ2-5; D ambiguous. Deletions cut 2 bases from V and 4 bases from J, with 8 bases between. Germline values: CDR1 SGHTA, CDR2 FQGTGA. CDR3 length: 13 residues. As DNA, the CDR3 is TGTGCCAGCAGCTTATCCGTCCGAGAGACCCAGTACTTC. Its protein product is CASSLSVRETQYF.

This chain joins TRBV5-1 and TRBJ2-3, with TRBD2 matching 8 bases. The CDR3 length is 13 residues. The V gene's germline CDR1 is SGHRS and CDR2 YFSETQ. Unmatched junction bases numbered 2, after V lost 2 bases and J lost 6 bases. The DNA for the CDR3 is TGCGCCAGCAGCTTAGCGGGGGTGGATACGCAGTATTTT. As protein: CASSLAGVDTQYF.

This clone was detected a few times. The V and J genes are TRBV5-1 and TRBJ2-7; perhaps TRBD1 as D (6 bases). Germline-derived CDR1 and CDR2 are SGHRS and YFSETQ. Trimming stripped 1 base from V and 5 bases from J, with 16 bases between. The length of the CDR3 is 15 residues. The CDR3 protein is CASSLWADSMNEQYF. The CDR3 DNA follows: TGCGCCAGCAGCTTGTGGGCGGACAGTATGAACGAGCAGTACTTC.

The chain uses TRBV11-2 and TRBJ1-1; the D is unclear. This CDR3 comprises 15 residues. Germline V lookup: CDR1 SGHAT, CDR2 FQNNGV. The ends were cut back, 5 bases at V and 4 bases at J, with 17 bases in the middle. CDR3 in amino acids: CASSPTQKGRTEAFF. The CDR3 coding sequence is TGTGCCAGCAGCCCGACGCAGAAGGGTCGCACTGAAGCTTTCTTT.

This sequence joins TRBV30 and TRBJ1-1, with D unresolved. The germline V gene encodes CDR1 GTSNPN and CDR2 SVGIG (reference sequence). The V end lost 4 bases, the J end lost 4 bases, and 10 bases lay between the germline ends. CDR3 length equals 12 residues. The DNA of the CDR3 is TGTGCCTGGATGCGGTCCGGCACTGAAGCTTTCTTT. Its protein product is CAWMRSGTEAFF.

The chain joins TRBV12-5 to TRBJ2-2; 8 bases fit TRBD1. This CDR3 has 15 amino acids. Germline CDR1 LGHNT, CDR2 FRNRAP. V shed 5 bases and J 2 bases; nucleotides not matched to a gene: 4. The CDR3 coding sequence is TGTGCTAGTGGTCCGGGGACAGGCAACACCGGGGAGCTGTTTTTT. Its translation: CASGPGTGNTGELFF.

The chain is built from TRBV19 and TRBJ2-1; 9 positions agree with TRBD1. With 6 bases clipped from V and 7 bases from J, the junction kept 10 bases outside the gene matches. This CDR3 is built from 15 residues. Germline CDR1 and CDR2: LNHDA and SQIVND (reference sequence). The CDR3 DNA reads as TGTGCCAGTAGGAACGCCGGGACAGGGTTTAATGAGCAGTTCTTC. Protein sequence: CASRNAGTGFNEQFF.

This clone has only a few counts. V and J are TRBV19 and TRBJ2-3; 10 bases are shared with TRBD2. The germline V gene encodes CDR1 LNHDA and CDR2 SQIVND (reference sequence). The V and J ends lost 7 bases and 1 base, in that order; junction bases with no gene match: 2. The CDR3 length is 14 residues. The CDR3 is CASKRGGRTDTQYF. The DNA of the CDR3 is TGTGCCAGTAAGCGGGGGGGACGCACAGATACGCAGTATTTT.

J is TRBJ2-7 and V is TRBV6-1, with TRBD1 as a possible D gene (5 bases). V was clipped by 6 bases and J by 3 bases, with 6 bases between them. CDR1 MNHNS and CDR2 SASEGT come from the germline V gene. The CDR3 extends over 11 amino acids. In DNA form, the CDR3 reads TGTGCCAGCAGGCAGGGCTACGAGCAGTACTTC. Translating gives CASRQGYEQYF.